This T cell receptor (beta chain) was profiled in a study of blood T cell repertoires in COVID-19. The CDR3 covers 16 residues. The V gene lost 6 bases and the J gene lost 3 bases, with 22 bases spanning the gap. CDR1 is SGHRS and CDR2 is YFSETQ in the germline V gene. Source study methods: Cell counts per sample came from amplifying reference gene primers. Sequenced by immunoSEQ multiplex PCR; TCRdb stores in-frame clones only, minus some. For V, J and clone size, that table is used; D and trimming come from the DNA. The sample records roughly 180,000 clones, over 75% being singletons. This TCR was sampled from a woman aged 35 to 49 with acute COVID-19. The rearrangement links TRBV5-1 to TRBJ2-7, with a possible D match to TRBD2 (6 bases). Material for sequencing was PBMCs or T cells enriched from blood (not recorded which). CDR3 coding DNA: TGCGCCAGCACCTTCGCCGGCGGGGAGATCAGCTACGAGCAGTACTTC. Translating gives CASTFAGGEISYEQYF.